Listed below are T cell receptor beta chains from one sample, sequenced in a study of blood T cell repertoires in COVID-19. Some clones are missing from TCRdb's copy, which holds only in-frame ones; the method was immunoSEQ multiplex PCR. The data show 30,000 to 45,000 clones, 89% seen once. Specimen: peripheral blood. These TCRs come from a human donor in a cohort sampled during active COVID-19. Both conserved end residues are part of each CDR3. Clone size is not always given. Where it is, it says once, few, many or a class for expanded clones.

v_gene	abundance	j_gene	CDR3aa
TRBV19	few	TRBJ1-2	CASSLQGGGYGYTF
TRBV7-9	once	TRBJ1-2	CASSSTQGAHGYTF
TRBV19	NA	TRBJ2-3	CASRLASGSTDTQYF
TRBV5-1	NA	TRBJ2-2	CASSLATLGLQTGELFF
TRBV28	once	TRBJ2-7	CASSPGTPAYEQYF
TRBV5-4	NA	TRBJ2-1	CASSKRTGIDNEQFF
TRBV4-1	NA	TRBJ2-3	CASSQPERYTDTQYF
TRBV6-5	once	TRBJ2-5	CASSGTYQETQYF
TRBV4-1	NA	TRBJ2-5	CASSQAGGLAGFQETQYF
TRBV5-1	NA	TRBJ2-3	CASSYGLAGGYTDTQYF
TRBV4-3	NA	TRBJ2-7	CASSQNWGGGYEQYF
TRBV5-4	once	TRBJ2-5	CASSRTPGQGAEETQYF
TRBV19	NA	TRBJ1-5	CASRSPGGRGNQPQHF
TRBV6-5	NA	TRBJ1-2	CASSYVQGGYGYTF